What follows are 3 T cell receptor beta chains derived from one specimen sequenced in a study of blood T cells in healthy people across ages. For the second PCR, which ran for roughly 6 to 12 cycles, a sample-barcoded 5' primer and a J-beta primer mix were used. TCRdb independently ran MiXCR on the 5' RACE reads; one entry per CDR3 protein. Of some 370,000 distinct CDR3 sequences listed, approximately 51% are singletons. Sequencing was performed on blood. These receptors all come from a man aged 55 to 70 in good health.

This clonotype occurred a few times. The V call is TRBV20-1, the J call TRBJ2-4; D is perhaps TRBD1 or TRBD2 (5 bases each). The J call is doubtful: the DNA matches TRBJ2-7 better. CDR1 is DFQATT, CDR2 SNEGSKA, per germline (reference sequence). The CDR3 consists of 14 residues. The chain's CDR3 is CSARAAGAAYEQYF. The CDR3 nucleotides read TGCAGTGCTAGAGCAGCCGGGGCAGCCTACGAGCAGTACTTC.

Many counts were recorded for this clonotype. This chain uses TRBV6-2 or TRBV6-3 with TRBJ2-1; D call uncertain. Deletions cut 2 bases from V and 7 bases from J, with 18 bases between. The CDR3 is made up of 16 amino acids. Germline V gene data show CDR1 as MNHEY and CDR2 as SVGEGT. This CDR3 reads CASSYERIRVGNEQFF. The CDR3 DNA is TGTGCCAGCAGTTACGAGAGAATTAGGGTCGGGAATGAGCAGTTCTTC.

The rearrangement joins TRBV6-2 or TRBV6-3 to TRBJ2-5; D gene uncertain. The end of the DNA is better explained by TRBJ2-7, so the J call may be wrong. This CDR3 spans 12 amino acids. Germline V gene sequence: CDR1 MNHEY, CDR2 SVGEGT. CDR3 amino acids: CASSKDRFEQYF. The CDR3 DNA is TGTGCCAGCAGCAAAGATAGGTTCGAGCAGTACTTC.